These 11 T cell receptor beta chains were all obtained from the same sample, sequenced in a study of Graves' ophthalmopathy and Graves' hyperthyroidism. Amplifying from RNA transcripts, the study obtained TCR beta CDR3 regions. HTBI-primed RT-PCR formed the first round, and a multiplex PCR formed the second. From the multiplex PCR reads, TCRdb called clonotypes with MiXCR, one entry per CDR3 protein. The sample has over a million distinct CDR3 sequences; 35% to 40% are singletons. The sequencing sample was made of peripheral blood or thyroid tissue (not recorded which). Receptors originate from an adult man with Graves' hyperthyroidism.

V is TRBV14 and J is TRBJ2-1; no definite D call. In germline, CDR1 is SGHDN, CDR2 FVKESK. The CDR3 runs 15 residues. Trimming left V 0 bases short and J 4 bases short, with 10 bases between. CDR3 sequence reads: CASSQEVSLYNEQFF. Written as DNA, the CDR3 is TGTGCCAGCAGCCAAGAGGTCAGCCTATACAATGAGCAGTTCTTC.

In regard to this clonotype: Germline and junction disagree at one end, which may indicate a read error. The chain is built from TRBV29-1 and TRBJ2-7; TRBD2 might be the D (5 bases). The germline V gene encodes CDR1 SQVTM and CDR2 ANQGSEA. CDR3 length: 14 residues. In DNA, the CDR3 is TGCAGCGTTGAAACGGGAAGGGAACCCTACGGGCAGTACTTC. This sequence encodes CSVETGREPYGQYF.

J is TRBJ2-2 and V is TRBV29-1; 7 nucleotides line up with TRBD1. CDR1 is SQVTM and CDR2 is ANQGSEA in the germline V gene. With 8 bases clipped from V and 6 bases from J, the junction kept 6 bases outside the gene matches. The CDR3 consists of 12 residues. The CDR3 sequence is CSSSTGSGELFF. The CDR3 coding sequence is TGCAGCAGCTCGACAGGGTCCGGGGAGCTGTTTTTT.

V usage is TRBV9 and J usage is TRBJ2-7; 7 bases are shared with TRBD2. V trimming: 0 bases; J trimming: 5 bases; junction bases outside the gene matches: 14. CDR1 is SGDLS and CDR2 is YYNGEE in the germline V gene. The length of the CDR3 is 17 residues. CDR3 in amino acids: CASSVDTGGGILDEQYF. CDR3 in DNA: TGTGCCAGCAGCGTAGACACTGGGGGGGGGATTTTGGACGAGCAGTACTTC.

V usage is TRBV28 and J usage is TRBJ1-1; no reliable D call. In germline, CDR1 is MDHEN, CDR2 SYDVKM. V was clipped by 7 bases and J by 6 bases, with 15 bases between them. The CDR3 consists of 13 residues. The CDR3 coding sequence is TGTGCCAGCACCCAATATCGTGCGGCTGAAGCTTTCTTT. Protein product: CASTQYRAAEAFF. Full variable domain (remainder filled in from reference TRBV28 and TRBJ1-1): DVKVTQSSRYLVKRTGEKVFLECVQDMDHENMFWYRQDPGLGLRLIYFSYDVKMKEKGDIPEGYSVSREKKERFSLILESASTNQTSMYLCASTQYRAAEAFFGQGTRLTVV.

V usage is TRBV7-9 and J usage is TRBJ2-5; D not resolved. Trimming shortened V by 5 bases and J by 6 bases, and 13 bases separated the two germline ends. The CDR3 spans 13 residues. Looked up from germline, CDR1 is SEHNR and CDR2 is FQNEAQ (reference sequence). The CDR3 sequence is CASSPETPKTQYF. The CDR3 DNA is TGTGCCAGCAGCCCGGAGACTCCGAAGACCCAGTACTTC.

In this sample, this clonotype turned up a few times. The chain has TRBV19 and TRBJ2-7; 7 nucleotides match TRBD2. This CDR3 is built from 13 residues. Per the germline V gene, CDR1 is LNHDA and CDR2 is SQIVND (reference sequence). V was clipped by 4 bases and J by 3 bases; unmatched bases: 3. The CDR3 region has the DNA TGTGCCAGTAGTACGACTAGCATCTACGAGCAGTACTTC. It codes for CASSTTSIYEQYF. The full variable domain, in which reference TRBV19 and TRBJ2-7 provide the parts outside the CDR3, is DGGITQSPKYLFRKEGQNVTLSCEQNLNHDAMYWYRQDPGQGLRLIYYSQIVNDFQKGDIAEGYSVSREKKESFPLTVTSAQKNPTAFYLCASSTTSIYEQYFGPGTRLTVT.

The rearrangement joins TRBV11-1 to TRBJ2-6, with D possibly matching TRBD2 (5 bases). Germline CDR1 SGHAT, CDR2 FQDESV (reference sequence). Trimming removed 6 bases from V and 2 bases from J, with 14 bases in between. CDR3 length equals 16 residues. Here the CDR3 reads CASSIPGKAGANVLTF. CDR3 in DNA: TGTGCCAGCAGTATCCCGGGGAAAGCTGGGGCCAACGTCCTGACTTTC. Complete variable domain (other parts from reference TRBV11-1 and TRBJ2-6): EAEVAQSPRYKITEKSQAVAFWCDPISGHATLYWYRQILGQGPELLVQFQDESVVDDSQLPKDRFSAERLKGVDSTLKIQPAELGDSAMYLCASSIPGKAGANVLTFGAGSRLTVL.

This clonotype was counted many times. This sequence joins TRBV6-6 and TRBJ1-4, with D tentatively TRBD1 (6 bases). Germline CDR1 reads MNHNY; CDR2 reads SVGAGI (reference sequence). Trimming cost V 6 bases and J 8 bases, with 13 bases left between them. The CDR3 is 13 residues long. Here the CDR3 DNA reads TGTGCCAGCAGCCAGGACAGTTGGGAAAAACTGTTTTTT. It specifies CASSQDSWEKLFF.

The chain links TRBV18 to TRBJ1-6; D gene ambiguous. The CDR3 loop spans 16 amino acids. Trimming removed 2 bases at V and 7 bases at J, with 15 bases between. Germline-derived CDR1 and CDR2 are KGHSH and LQKENI. The CDR3 sequence: CASSPSESGWNSPLHF. The CDR3 nucleotides are TGTGCCAGCTCACCATCCGAGTCCGGGTGGAATTCACCCCTCCACTTT.

This clonotype has more than one count but fewer than ten. The rearrangement links TRBV29-1 to TRBJ1-1, with D maybe TRBD1 (6 bases). Germline V gives CDR1 SQVTM, CDR2 ANQGSEA. This CDR3 contains 15 residues. Trimming took 7 bases from V and 10 from J, leaving 28 bases between them. The CDR3 spells CSGLRGAGYTRLAFF. CDR3 nucleotides: TGCAGCGGGCTCCGGGGGGCAGGGTATACCAGACTAGCTTTCTTT.